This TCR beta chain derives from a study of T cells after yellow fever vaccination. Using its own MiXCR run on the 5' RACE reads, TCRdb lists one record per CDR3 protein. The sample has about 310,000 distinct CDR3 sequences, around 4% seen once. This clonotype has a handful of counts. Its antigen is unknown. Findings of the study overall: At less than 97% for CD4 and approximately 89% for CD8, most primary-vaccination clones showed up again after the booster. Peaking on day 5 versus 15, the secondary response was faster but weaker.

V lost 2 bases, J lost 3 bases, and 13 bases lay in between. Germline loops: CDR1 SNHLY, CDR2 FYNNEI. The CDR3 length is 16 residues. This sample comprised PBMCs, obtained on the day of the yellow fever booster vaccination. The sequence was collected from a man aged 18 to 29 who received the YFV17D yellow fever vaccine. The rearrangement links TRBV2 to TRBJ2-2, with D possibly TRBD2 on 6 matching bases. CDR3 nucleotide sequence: TGTGCCAGCAGTGAATTTGGGGGGTCGGACACCGGGGAGCTGTTTTTT. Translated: CASSEFGGSDTGELFF.